The sequence of this T cell receptor (beta chain) was determined in a study of blood T cell repertoires in COVID-19. About the study: Samples of COVID-19 (acute and convalescent) were obtained from the United States, Italy and Spain. T cells, B-cell-depleted T cells, or PBMCs supplied cDNA or gDNA.

The CDR3 extends over 12 amino acids. Germline V gene sequence: CDR1 SGHTA, CDR2 FQGNSA. The V gene lost 4 bases and the J gene lost 4 bases, with 5 bases spanning the gap. As handled by the study authors: Reference gene primer amplification yielded estimated nucleated cell counts. Using immunoSEQ multiplex PCR, the repertoire was profiled, and TCRdb retains in-frame clones only, with some absent. V and J calls and clone size follow that table, whereas D and trimming were derived from the DNA. Seen here are some 200,000 clones, 75% to 85% observed once, and the top ten hold about 10%. The source of this sequence is a man in his fifties or sixties with active or convalescent COVID-19. Sequencing was done on a sample of peripheral blood. The rearrangement links TRBV7-2 to TRBJ1-5; D remains ambiguous. CDR3 in amino acids: CASSSGNQPQHF. As DNA, the CDR3 is TGTGCCAGCAGCTCGGGGAATCAGCCCCAGCATTTT. The whole variable domain, filled in from reference TRBV7-2 and TRBJ1-5, reads GAGVSQSPSNKVTEKGKDVELRCDPISGHTALYWYRQSLGQGLEFLIYFQGNSAPDKSGLPSDRFSAERTGGSVSTLTIQRTQQEDSAVYLCASSSGNQPQHFGDGTRLSIL.